Listed here are 25 T cell receptor beta chains from one sample, sequenced in a study of technical replicates of blood from a handful of donors. Measured with immunoSEQ multiplex PCR; TCRdb has only the in-frame clones, and not every one. Here the sample spans roughly 68,000 clones, roughly nine tenths being singletons. What was sequenced was PBMCs. The source of these receptors is a human donor in good health. Some clones in this sample may be carry-over from other donors' samples.

V and J are TRBV4-1 and TRBJ2-5, with D maybe TRBD1 (6 bases). CDR3 length equals 13 residues. Trimming cost V 3 bases and J 4 bases, with 9 bases left between them. CDR1 is MGHRA, CDR2 YSYEKL, per germline. Written as DNA, the CDR3 is TGCGCCAGCAGCCACCAGGGGACAGAGACCCAGTACTTC. Translation: CASSHQGTETQYF.

V usage is TRBV7-2 and J usage is TRBJ1-2; 8 bases fit TRBD1. This CDR3 comprises 14 residues. V lost 4 bases to trimming and J lost 4 bases; unmatched junction nucleotides: 5. Germline CDR1 is SGHTA and CDR2 is FQGNSA. The CDR3 nucleotides are TGTGCCAGCAGCTGGGGGACAGGCCCCTATGGCTACACCTTC. Protein product: CASSWGTGPYGYTF.

The rearrangement links TRBV6-1 to TRBJ2-3, with 8 bases lining up with TRBD1. With 3 bases clipped from V and 4 bases from J, the junction kept 3 bases outside the gene matches. Germline assignment: CDR1 MNHNS and CDR2 SASEGT. The CDR3 has 14 residues. The CDR3 loop is CASSDRGPSDTQYF. The CDR3 nucleotides are TGTGCCAGCAGTGACAGGGGGCCTTCAGATACGCAGTATTTT.

This clone was observed a few times. The chain employs TRBV6-4 and TRBJ2-3, with 10 bases that match TRBD2. The ends lost 6 bases at V and 1 base at J; junction bases unmatched: 4. Germline V gene lookup returns CDR1 MRHNA and CDR2 SNTAGT. This CDR3 contains 15 residues. CDR3 sequence (DNA): TGTGCCAGCAGCCCCGGGACTAGCGGCACAGATACGCAGTATTTT. The encoded protein is CASSPGTSGTDTQYF.

The chain has TRBV19 and TRBJ1-2; 9 bases agree with TRBD1. This CDR3 contains 13 residues. The trim removed 6 bases at V and 4 bases at J, leaving 3 bases unmatched. CDR1 and CDR2 (germline): LNHDA, SQIVND (reference sequence). CDR3 sequence (DNA): TGTGCCAGTAGGGAACAGGGGGCCTATGGCTACACCTTC. Encoded protein: CASREQGAYGYTF.

This clone was seen a few times. This chain links TRBV6-5 with TRBJ1-3; 9 bases line up with TRBD1. Trimming removed 8 bases from V and 3 bases from J; junction bases left unmatched: 5. The CDR3 loop spans 14 amino acids. Germline CDR1 reads MNHEY; CDR2 reads SVGAGI. CDR3 sequence reads: CASSGTGSGNTIYF. In nucleotides, the CDR3 is TGTGCCAGCTCCGGGACAGGGAGTGGAAACACCATATATTTT.

V is TRBV15 and J is TRBJ2-5, with a weak D call TRBD2 (6 bases). Germline V gene sequence: CDR1 LNHNV, CDR2 YYDKDF (reference sequence). V shed 1 base and J shed 5 bases, with 8 bases lying between them. CDR3 length: 13 amino acids. The CDR3 nucleotides read TGTGCCACCAGCAGAGGTGGAGGGGAGACCCAGTACTTC. This gives the protein CATSRGGGETQYF.

The V gene is TRBV30, the J gene TRBJ2-1; D may be TRBD2 (5 bases). Trimming removed 0 bases at V and 9 bases at J, with 18 bases between. This CDR3 is built from 15 residues. Looked up from germline, CDR1 is GTSNPN and CDR2 is SVGIG (reference sequence). The CDR3 sequence: CAWSVRASWLGEQFF. The CDR3, as DNA: TGTGCCTGGAGTGTACGGGCTAGCTGGTTGGGTGAGCAGTTCTTC.

The chain links TRBV4-1 to TRBJ1-4; TRBD1 might be the D (5 bases). Germline V gene lookup returns CDR1 MGHRA and CDR2 YSYEKL. The CDR3 has 17 residues. Deletions cut 0 bases from V and 3 bases from J, with 14 bases between. DNA of the CDR3: TGCGCCAGCAGCCAAGACGCGGGGCGGCTGGCTAATGAAAAACTGTTTTTT. This sequence encodes CASSQDAGRLANEKLFF.

The chain combines TRBV7-8 with TRBJ2-7, with TRBD1 identical over 7 bases. The CDR3 sequence is 14 residues long. Germline loops: CDR1 SGHVS, CDR2 FQNEAQ. The V segment lost 2 bases and the J segment 3 bases; nucleotides outside the gene matches: 4. DNA of the CDR3: TGTGCCAGCAGCTTAATGCCAGGGGGCTACGAGCAGTACTTC. Translated, it gives CASSLMPGGYEQYF.

This chain joins TRBV10-2 and TRBJ2-7; the match to TRBD1 covers 8 bases. The CDR3 spans 21 residues. J gave up 1 base and V 0 bases, and 20 bases lay outside the gene matches. Germline V gene sequence: CDR1 WSHSY, CDR2 SAAADI. The CDR3 region is CASSESTSGGRTGWASYEQYF. CDR3 DNA sequence: TGCGCCAGCAGTGAGTCGACATCAGGGGGCAGAACGGGGTGGGCGTCCTACGAGCAGTACTTC.

This clone was picked up one time. The chain joins TRBV7-2 to TRBJ1-5; TRBD1 matches at 8 bases. J gave up 4 bases and V 3 bases, and 8 bases lay outside the gene matches. CDR3 length equals 16 residues. Looked up from germline, CDR1 is SGHTA and CDR2 is FQGNSA. The CDR3 region is CASSLTGAPLNQPQHF. As DNA, the CDR3 is TGTGCCAGCAGCTTGACAGGGGCTCCTTTAAATCAGCCCCAGCATTTT.

The chain uses TRBV27 and TRBJ2-7; 7 nucleotides match TRBD1. The germline V gene has CDR1 MNHEY and CDR2 SMNVEV (reference sequence). The CDR3 is made up of 15 amino acids. The V gene end was trimmed by 0 bases and the J gene end by 3 bases; junction bases not matched to a gene: 5. For the CDR3, the DNA is TGTGCCAGCAGTTTATCGGGGACAGTTAGCTACGAGCAGTACTTC. Translating gives CASSLSGTVSYEQYF.

The V gene is TRBV25-1, the J gene TRBJ2-2; 10 bases line up with TRBD2. The V gene's germline CDR1 is MGHDK and CDR2 SYGVNS. V trimming: 2 bases; J trimming: 5 bases; junction bases outside the gene matches: 8. This CDR3 has 17 amino acids. The DNA of the CDR3 is TGTGCCAGCAGTGAAAGCGGGAGGGCCGGTAAGACCGGGGAGCTGTTTTTT. It yields the protein CASSESGRAGKTGELFF.

This chain joins TRBV5-6 and TRBJ2-1, with D perhaps TRBD2 (5 bases). The CDR3 loop spans 15 amino acids. V gave up 3 bases and J gave up 1 base, with 11 bases separating them. Germline loops: CDR1 SGHDT, CDR2 YYEEEE. The CDR3 nucleotides read TGTGCCAGCAGCTCCGGACTCCTTTCCTACAATGAGCAGTTCTTC. Its protein is CASSSGLLSYNEQFF.

The chain joins TRBV5-1 to TRBJ1-1; no clear D. This CDR3 has 14 amino acids. V dropped 6 bases and J dropped 6 bases, with 18 bases sitting between them. Germline CDR1 and CDR2: SGHRS and YFSETQ. CDR3 protein: CASMGGLPAAEAFF. Here the CDR3 DNA reads TGCGCCAGCATGGGTGGACTCCCTGCCGCTGAAGCTTTCTTT.

V usage is TRBV6-5 and J usage is TRBJ1-2; 9 bases agree with TRBD1. The germline V gene encodes CDR1 MNHEY and CDR2 SVGAGI. With V trimmed by 11 bases and J by 8 bases, 18 bases remained unmatched. The CDR3 contains 15 residues. The CDR3: CAASGTGLFKGGYTF. CDR3 sequence (DNA): TGTGCCGCAAGCGGGACAGGGCTCTTTAAGGGGGGCTACACCTTC.

The J gene is TRBJ2-7, the V gene TRBV7-2; the D gene is possibly TRBD1 (8 bases). The V gene lost 4 bases and the J gene lost 3 bases, with 19 bases spanning the gap. This CDR3 is built from 16 residues. Germline values: CDR1 SGHTA, CDR2 FQGNSA. CDR3 residues: CASSSTGGASGYEQYF. The CDR3 DNA reads as TGTGCCAGCAGCTCAACAGGGGGGGCGTCCGGCTACGAGCAGTACTTC.

This clone showed up just once. This chain links TRBV2 with TRBJ2-7; the match to TRBD2 covers 8 bases. The ends lost 6 bases at V and 4 bases at J; junction bases unmatched: 8. The CDR3 is 14 amino acids. Germline assignment: CDR1 SNHLY and CDR2 FYNNEI. The CDR3 nucleotides are TGTGCCAGCAGGCCCGGGAGGGGTGGATACGAGCAGTACTTC. Its protein is CASRPGRGGYEQYF.

The V gene is TRBV18, the J gene TRBJ1-2; D unresolved. Germline CDR1 and CDR2: KGHSH and LQKENI. CDR3 length: 13 amino acids. V was pared by 1 base and J by 2 bases, with 5 bases between. This CDR3 is CASSPQENYGYTF. The CDR3 bases are TGTGCCAGCTCACCACAGGAGAACTATGGCTACACCTTC.

This sequence joins TRBV29-1 and TRBJ2-5; 8 nucleotides align to TRBD1. Germline V gene data show CDR1 as SQVTM and CDR2 as ANQGSEA. CDR3 length: 13 residues. J was trimmed by 5 bases and V by 7 bases; bases with no gene match: 9. The CDR3 DNA reads TGCAGCGCCGAGACAGGGGTGGGGGAGACCCAGTACTTC. This sequence encodes CSAETGVGETQYF. The variable domain in full, with the rest retrieved from reference TRBV29-1 and TRBJ2-5, is SAVISQKPSRDICQRGTSLTIQCQVDSQVTMMFWYRQQPGQSLTLIATANQGSEATYESGFVIDKFPISRPNLTFSTLTVSNMSPEDSSIYLCSAETGVGETQYFGPGTRLLVL.

The rearrangement joins TRBV7-2 to TRBJ1-1; tentative D call: TRBD1 (5 bases). The V end lost 2 bases, the J end lost 1 base, and 14 bases lay between the germline ends. Germline V gene sequence: CDR1 SGHTA, CDR2 FQGNSA. The CDR3 is 16 residues long. The CDR3 DNA reads TGTGCCAGCAGCTTAACGGGGGGAGGTAGGAACACTGAAGCTTTCTTT. It specifies CASSLTGGGRNTEAFF.

This chain links TRBV19 with TRBJ2-1; 11 bases line up with TRBD1. V was pared by 7 bases and J by 8 bases, with 7 bases of the junction left unmatched. Germline-derived CDR1 and CDR2 are LNHDA and SQIVND (reference sequence). The CDR3 contains 14 residues. The CDR3 DNA reads TGTGCCAGTACCCGGACAGGGGGCCGGGATGAGCAGTTCTTC. This gives the protein CASTRTGGRDEQFF. The full variable domain, with the rest looked up from reference TRBV19 and TRBJ2-1, is DGGITQSPKYLFRKEGQNVTLSCEQNLNHDAMYWYRQDPGQGLRLIYYSQIVNDFQKGDIAEGYSVSREKKESFPLTVTSAQKNPTAFYLCASTRTGGRDEQFFGPGTRLTVL.

This clone showed up just once. The chain couples TRBV9 to TRBJ2-1; 8 bases are a match to TRBD2. Germline V gives CDR1 SGDLS, CDR2 YYNGEE. This CDR3 has 14 amino acids. J gave up 6 bases and V 3 bases, and 5 bases lay outside the gene matches. In nucleotides, the CDR3 is TGTGCCAGCAGCGCGACCGGGACTAGCAATGAGCAGTTCTTC. As protein: CASSATGTSNEQFF.

The chain joins TRBV7-2 to TRBJ2-1; tentatively, D is TRBD2 (5 bases). The ends were cut back, 6 bases at V and 0 bases at J, with 12 bases in the middle. This CDR3 spans 15 amino acids. Germline CDR1 SGHTA, CDR2 FQGNSA. The DNA for the CDR3 is TGTGCCAGCAGGTCTAGCCGGAGCTCCTACAATGAGCAGTTCTTC. Its translation is CASRSSRSSYNEQFF.